This is a list of T cell receptor beta chains from one sample in a study of blood T cell repertoires in COVID-19. Sequencing used immunoSEQ multiplex PCR; TCRdb keeps in-frame clones, though not all of them. The table shows 95,000 to 100,000 clones, with more than 70% occurring only once. The sequenced sample consisted of peripheral blood. All receptors derive from a woman younger than 45 with acute or convalescent COVID-19. Each CDR3 is given with its conserved first and last residue. The D gene is left open where the match is weak. A row's size may be missing; if present it is once, few, many or a size class.

clone size,D gene,V gene,J gene,CDR3 DNA,CDR3 protein
.,.,TRBV11-3,TRBJ1-1,TGTGCCAGCAGCTTAGAGTTTGGCAACACTGAAGCTTTCTTT,CASSLEFGNTEAFF
.,.,TRBV20-1,TRBJ1-1,TGCAGTGCGATACGGGGAACTGAAGCTTTCTTT,CSAIRGTEAFF
few,TRBD1,TRBV28,TRBJ1-1,TGTGCCAGCAGTGGGACAGGGGTGTTGACTGAAGCTTTCTTT,CASSGTGVLTEAFF
.,TRBD1,TRBV7-9,TRBJ2-3,TGTGCCAGCAGCCCCAAGGGGGCGATAGATACGCAGTATTTT,CASSPKGAIDTQYF
.,.,TRBV25-1,TRBJ1-1,TGTGCCAGCCTGGGAAAAGGGGGGAACACTGAAGCTTTCTTT,CASLGKGGNTEAFF
.,.,TRBV19,TRBJ2-7,TGTGCCAGTAGTATAGAAGGGAGACAGGCTACCTACGAGCAGTACTTC,CASSIEGRQATYEQYF
.,.,TRBV29-1,TRBJ2-7,TGCAGCGTCCGGGGAGAGTACTACGAGCAGTACTTC,CSVRGEYYEQYF
.,.,TRBV30,TRBJ1-6,TGTGCCTGGAGTGTACTTGGTTATAATTCACCCCTCCACTTT,CAWSVLGYNSPLHF
.,.,TRBV6-5,TRBJ1-2,TGTGCCAGCACCCCACCGGGGGGGGACTATGGCTACACCTTC,CASTPPGGDYGYTF
.,.,TRBV20-1,TRBJ2-3,TGCAGTGCTAGAGTCATCGATACGCAGTATTTT,CSARVIDTQYF
.,TRBD1,TRBV4-1,TRBJ1-2,TGCGCCAGCAGCCAAGAAGGCCGGGACAGGGAGAACTTC,CASSQEGRDRENF
.,TRBD1,TRBV6-6,TRBJ1-2,TGTGCCAGCAGTCCGGACAGGGGGACCTTCCTTAACTATGGCTACACCTTC,CASSPDRGTFLNYGYTF
.,TRBD1,TRBV5-1,TRBJ1-2,TGCGCCAGCAGCCGCTTCGGGCAGGGGGAAGGCTACACCTTC,CASSRFGQGEGYTF
.,.,TRBV7-9,TRBJ1-5,TGTGCCAGCAGCTTGGGGGCGGGGGACACCAATCAGCCCCAGCATTTT,CASSLGAGDTNQPQHF
.,.,TRBV7-3,TRBJ1-1,TGTGCCAGCAGCTTTTTGGGGGGTCAGACTGAAGCTTTCTTT,CASSFLGGQTEAFF
.,TRBD1,TRBV6-6,TRBJ2-7,TGTGCCAGCAGTTACGCTCAGGGGGACTACGAGCAGTACTTC,CASSYAQGDYEQYF
.,TRBD1,TRBV7-8,TRBJ2-3,TGTGCCAGCAGTTCACAGGGGCTCCCTGGAGATACGCAGTATTTT,CASSSQGLPGDTQYF
.,.,TRBV12-5,TRBJ2-7,TGTGCTAGTGCCCTAGACCGCTACGAGCAGTACTTC,CASALDRYEQYF
.,TRBD1,TRBV30,TRBJ1-2,TGTGCCTGGAGTCCGGGACAGGGGGCTGGTGGCTACACCTTC,CAWSPGQGAGGYTF
.,TRBD1,TRBV29-1,TRBJ1-2,TGCAGCGTTTGGGACAGGGGGCGGGATGGCTACACCTTC,CSVWDRGRDGYTF
.,TRBD1,TRBV27,TRBJ1-1,TGTGCCAGCAGTTTAGGGACAGCTAACACTGAAGCTTTCTTT,CASSLGTANTEAFF
.,.,TRBV6-5,TRBJ1-5,TGTGCCAGCAGAGGCTCAGGGAGGCATCAGCCCCAGCATTTT,CASRGSGRHQPQHF
.,.,TRBV5-1,TRBJ1-6,TGCGCCAGCAGCTCTGAGGGAAGTAATTCACCCCTCCACTTT,CASSSEGSNSPLHF
.,TRBD1,TRBV29-1,TRBJ2-7,TGCAGCGTTGCGCAGGGGGCAGGTTACGAGCAGTACTTC,CSVAQGAGYEQYF
.,TRBD1,TRBV24-1,TRBJ1-5,TGTGCCACCAGTCAGGGACAGGTAAATCAGCCCCAGCATTTT,CATSQGQVNQPQHF
.,.,TRBV7-9,TRBJ1-2,TGTGCCAGCAGCTTCCCCGAGGCGGGGGAGGACTATGGCTACACCTTC,CASSFPEAGEDYGYTF
.,.,TRBV20-1,TRBJ2-7,TGCAGTGCAACCCCAGGGCCCGAGCAGTACTTC,CSATPGPEQYF
few,.,TRBV29-1,TRBJ2-3,TGCAGCGTCCTTCGGGGGGCCGATACGCAGTATTTT,CSVLRGADTQYF
.,.,TRBV29-1,TRBJ1-2,TGCAGCGTTGAAGCAGGGACTCCAGGAGGCTACACCTTC,CSVEAGTPGGYTF
.,.,TRBV28,TRBJ2-7,TGTGCCAGCAGTTTAGGGCCAACCTACGAGCAGTACTTC,CASSLGPTYEQYF
.,.,TRBV5-1,TRBJ1-5,TGCGCCAGCAGCTCCTCAACAGGTCCCAATCAGCCCCAGCATTTT,CASSSSTGPNQPQHF
.,.,TRBV6-5,TRBJ1-2,TGTGCCAGCAGTTGGACTCGCGGCGGAGGCTATGGCTACACCTTC,CASSWTRGGGYGYTF
.,.,TRBV5-1,TRBJ1-1,TGCGCCAGTTCGGGGGACCTGAACACTGAAGCTTTCTTT,CASSGDLNTEAFF
.,TRBD1,TRBV5-5,TRBJ2-3,TGTGCCAGCAGCTTGGGATCGGGACAGGGGGCAGATACGCAGTATTTT,CASSLGSGQGADTQYF
.,TRBD1,TRBV28,TRBJ1-5,TGTGCCAGCAGGATACAGGGGGATCAGCCCCAGCATTTT,CASRIQGDQPQHF
.,.,TRBV18,TRBJ2-7,TGTGCCAGCTCATTCGCAGGGACCTACGAGCAGTACTTC,CASSFAGTYEQYF
once,TRBD1,TRBV27,TRBJ1-4,TGTGCCAGCAGTACCCTACAGGGGGGAGAAGAAAAACTGTTTTTT,CASSTLQGGEEKLFF
.,TRBD1,TRBV11-2,TRBJ2-7,TGTGCCAGCAGCTTAGGACAGGGCACCTACGAGCAGTACTTC,CASSLGQGTYEQYF
.,TRBD1,TRBV7-3,TRBJ1-2,TGTGCCAGCAGCCTGGGACAGGGCTTGGGCTACACCTTC,CASSLGQGLGYTF
.,.,TRBV30,TRBJ1-2,TGTGCCTGGAGTGGGGGGCAGGCTACCCACTATGGCTACACCTTC,CAWSGGQATHYGYTF
.,.,TRBV5-1,TRBJ1-4,TGCGCCAGCAGCTTGGAGTTGACTGGGAATGAAAAACTGTTTTTT,CASSLELTGNEKLFF
once,TRBD1,TRBV27,TRBJ2-2,TGTGCCAGCAGCCCTGACAGGGGGAGCACCGGGGAGCTGTTTTTT,CASSPDRGSTGELFF
once,TRBD1,TRBV5-5,TRBJ1-4,TGTGCCAGCAGCGGGACAGATGAAAAACTGTTTTTT,CASSGTDEKLFF
.,TRBD2,TRBV3-1/TRBV3-2,TRBJ2-3,TGTGCCAGCAGCCAACCCGGAGGGGCGGGGGGGCCGGATACGCAGTATTTT,CASSQPGGAGGPDTQYF
.,.,TRBV27,TRBJ1-1,TGTGCCAGCAGTTTATCGTTGGGGGGGGGCACTGAAGCTTTCTTT,CASSLSLGGGTEAFF
.,.,TRBV28,TRBJ2-7,TGTGCCAGCAGTCGACCAGGGTCGGGACTCCACGAGCAGTACTTC,CASSRPGSGLHEQYF
.,TRBD1,TRBV7-3,TRBJ2-7,TGTGCCAGCAGCCTACGGGACAGGAGGGGGTTCGAGCAGTACTTC,CASSLRDRRGFEQYF
.,.,TRBV5-6,TRBJ1-1,TGTGCCAGCAGCTTTCGCGGGGGTCTCAACACTGAAGCTTTCTTT,CASSFRGGLNTEAFF
.,.,TRBV19,TRBJ1-1,TGTGCCAGTAGTAGCACGGGGGGCGGTGACACTGAAGCTTTCTTT,CASSSTGGGDTEAFF
few,.,TRBV29-1,TRBJ1-2,TGCAGCGTTGATGACTCGCGGGACTATGGCTACACCTTC,CSVDDSRDYGYTF
.,.,TRBV2,TRBJ1-2,TGTGCCAGCCTCAGGGGAAATAACTATGGCTACACCTTC,CASLRGNNYGYTF
.,.,TRBV9,TRBJ2-2,TGTGCCAGCAGCCAGAGGAGCTGGGACACCGGGGAGCTGTTTTTT,CASSQRSWDTGELFF
few,TRBD1,TRBV20-1,TRBJ1-4,TGCAGTGCTAGTAGACAGGGGGCTGTTGAAAAACTGTTTTTT,CSASRQGAVEKLFF
.,.,TRBV28,TRBJ2-1,TGTGCCAGCTCTACCCCTGGGGGGTTATCCTACAATGAGCAGTTCTTC,CASSTPGGLSYNEQFF
.,TRBD1,TRBV24-1,TRBJ2-2,TGTGCCACCAGTGATCCCGGGACAGGGGGCAGGTCCGGGGAGCTGTTTTTT,CATSDPGTGGRSGELFF